A single sample gave rise to the 21 T cell receptor beta chains below, sequenced in a study of shared clonotypes between healthy human individuals. CD45RO-negative, CCR7-positively selected cells formed the naive CD8 fraction, excluding terminally differentiated effector memory CD45RA+ cells. The repertoire was sequenced with immunoSEQ multiplex PCR; TCRdb's copy has only in-frame clones and lacks some. The sample yields about 1,900,000 clones, 85% to 95% seen once. The sample consisted of naive CD8+ T cells sorted from blood. These receptors originate from a man between 18 and 35 years old in good health.

The V and J genes are TRBV13 and TRBJ2-2, with TRBD1 identical over 10 bases. V dropped 5 bases and J dropped 5; count of bases not matched to a gene: 8. This CDR3 region has 16 residues. Germline CDR1 PRHDT, CDR2 FYEKMQ (reference sequence). CDR3 protein: CASSPGQGVGTGELFF. The CDR3 DNA follows: TGTGCCAGCAGCCCCGGACAGGGGGTTGGGACCGGGGAGCTGTTTTTT.

The CDR3 region has the DNA TGTGCCAGCAGTTTAGCCGGGACACCGGAACCAAACATTCAGTACTTC. Translated: CASSLAGTPEPNIQYF. This chain connects TRBV27 to TRBJ2-4; possibly TRBD1 for D (6 bases). This CDR3 is 16 amino acids long. Germline lookup yields CDR1 MNHEY and CDR2 SMNVEV (reference sequence). The V end lost 2 bases, the J end lost 6 bases, and 17 bases lay between the germline ends.

The rearrangement links TRBV29-1 to TRBJ2-1; tentatively, D is TRBD1 (6 bases). The V end lost 7 bases, the J end lost 7 bases, and 20 bases lay between the germline ends. Germline CDR1 reads SQVTM; CDR2 reads ANQGSEA. The CDR3 is 14 residues long. CDR3 nucleotide sequence: TGCAGCGCTACCTCCGGGACATCCTCTAATGAGCAGTTCTTC. Its translation: CSATSGTSSNEQFF.

This clone was seen a few times. The V and J genes are TRBV19 and TRBJ1-2; tentatively, D is TRBD1 (5 bases). V was cut by 8 bases and J by 4 bases, with 14 bases left in between. Germline CDR1 and CDR2: LNHDA and SQIVND (reference sequence). There are 13 residues in the CDR3. The CDR3 bases are TGTGCCAGTGCCTCAGGGCTTCCCTATGGCTACACCTTC. Its protein is CASASGLPYGYTF.

This chain links TRBV15 with TRBJ1-6, with D unclear. CDR3 length: 17 amino acids. V lost 0 bases and J lost 0, with 9 bases in between. CDR1 is LNHNV, CDR2 YYDKDF, per germline (reference sequence). CDR3 in DNA: TGTGCCACCAGCAGAGAACCACCCAGCTCCTATAATTCACCCCTCCACTTT. Its protein product is CATSREPPSSYNSPLHF.

The gene calls are TRBV19 and TRBJ1-1, with D unresolved. CDR3 length equals 12 residues. Trimming removed 5 bases from V and 1 base from J, with 5 bases in between. Germline values: CDR1 LNHDA, CDR2 SQIVND (reference sequence). The CDR3 DNA follows: TGTGCCAGTAGTGGAGAGAACACTGAAGCTTTCTTT. This translates into CASSGENTEAFF.

This chain links TRBV6-5 with TRBJ2-7; D is uncertain. Trimming shortened V by 2 bases and J by 2 bases, and 4 bases separated the two germline ends. The CDR3 loop spans 12 amino acids. Germline V gene lookup returns CDR1 MNHEY and CDR2 SVGAGI. The CDR3 sequence: CASSYATYEQYF. The CDR3 region has the DNA TGTGCCAGCAGTTACGCTACCTACGAGCAGTACTTC.

The chain uses TRBV28 and TRBJ2-7; no reliable D call. Germline CDR1 and CDR2: MDHEN and SYDVKM. V was cut by 3 bases and J by 3 bases, with 6 bases left in between. The CDR3 is 12 residues long. CDR3 DNA sequence: TGTGCCAGCAGTTTCGAAGACTACGAGCAGTACTTC. Translating gives CASSFEDYEQYF.

V gene TRBV28 combines with J gene TRBJ1-3; possibly TRBD1 for D (5 bases). Trimming left V 2 bases short and J 0 bases short, with 11 bases between. Germline-derived CDR1 and CDR2 are MDHEN and SYDVKM. The CDR3 has 16 residues. CDR3 sequence: CASSLIREGSGNTIYF. In DNA, the CDR3 is TGTGCCAGCAGTTTAATCAGGGAAGGCTCTGGAAACACCATATATTTT.

The chain has TRBV5-4 and TRBJ2-7, with TRBD2 identical over 10 bases. The V gene's germline CDR1 is SGHNT and CDR2 YYREEE (reference sequence). The CDR3 totals 13 residues. J was trimmed by 5 bases and V by 5 bases; bases with no gene match: 4. The CDR3 loop is CASRAGGHDEQYF. CDR3 bases: TGTGCCAGCAGAGCGGGAGGGCACGACGAGCAGTACTTC.

This clone came up once. The CDR3 DNA is TGTGCCAGCAGTTTAGAACCAGGGTCTGTACCGGTAAATGAGCAGTTCTTC. Translated, it gives CASSLEPGSVPVNEQFF. The chain carries TRBV27 and TRBJ2-1, with D possibly TRBD1 on 5 matching bases. CDR3 size: 17 residues. Germline CDR1 is MNHEY and CDR2 is SMNVEV (reference sequence). With 2 bases removed from V and 7 bases from J, the gap between germline ends came to 21 bases.

This sequence joins TRBV7-9 and TRBJ2-5; D is undetermined. Germline CDR1 reads SEHNR; CDR2 reads FQNEAQ (reference sequence). Trimming took 4 bases from V and 5 from J, leaving 14 bases between them. This CDR3 contains 14 residues. The CDR3 DNA reads TGTGCCAGCAGCTCCCCCCGGATCGGGGAGACCCAGTACTTC. Its translation is CASSSPRIGETQYF.

This clone occurred once. This sequence joins TRBV6-6 and TRBJ2-5; 14 bases map to TRBD2. Germline assignment: CDR1 MNHNY and CDR2 SVGAGI (reference sequence). V shed 0 bases and J 9 bases; nucleotides not matched to a gene: 6. The CDR3 covers 16 residues. The CDR3: CASSYSEGLAGVAQYF. CDR3 bases: TGTGCCAGCAGTTACTCTGAGGGACTAGCGGGAGTAGCCCAGTACTTC.

The CDR3 nucleotides are TGTGCCAGCAGCTTAGCCAAGAACACTGAAGCTTTCTTT. The encoded protein is CASSLAKNTEAFF. V usage is TRBV7-8 and J usage is TRBJ1-1; D is unclear. The V gene's germline CDR1 is SGHVS and CDR2 FQNEAQ. Trimming removed 0 bases at V and 1 base at J, with 3 bases between. The CDR3 sequence is 13 residues long.

The chain uses TRBV7-3 and TRBJ2-3; perhaps D is TRBD1 or TRBD2 (5 bases each). This CDR3 is built from 15 residues. Germline loops: CDR1 SGHTA, CDR2 FQGTGA. Trimming removed 5 bases from V and 5 bases from J, with 17 bases in between. The CDR3 region is CASSSYPGAGDTQYF. In nucleotides, the CDR3 is TGTGCCAGCAGCAGCTACCCCGGGGCGGGAGATACGCAGTATTTT.

The chain uses TRBV9 and TRBJ1-6, with D possibly matching TRBD1 (6 bases). Germline V gene sequence: CDR1 SGDLS, CDR2 YYNGEE. The CDR3 is 17 amino acids. V was cut by 3 bases and J by 5 bases, with 18 bases left in between. The CDR3 protein is CASSAEGGLFDNSPLHF. The CDR3, as DNA: TGTGCCAGCAGCGCCGAGGGGGGGCTGTTTGATAATTCACCCCTCCACTTT.

As to this clone: The same CDR3 can be traced to other DNA sequences in this sample. The chain recombines TRBV7-9 with TRBJ1-4; 7 bases agree with TRBD1. CDR1 is SEHNR, CDR2 FQNEAQ, per germline (reference sequence). The CDR3 has 15 amino acids. V shed 3 bases and J 8 bases; nucleotides not matched to a gene: 9. CDR3 region: CASSFGPGGTEKLFF. The CDR3 coding sequence is TGTGCCAGCAGCTTTGGGCCAGGGGGGACGGAAAAACTGTTTTTT.

Concerning this clone: Additional DNA sequences in this sample encode the identical CDR3. The chain recombines TRBV19 with TRBJ2-7, with 9 nucleotides matching TRBD1. Germline V lookup: CDR1 LNHDA, CDR2 SQIVND (reference sequence). CDR3 length: 15 residues. V dropped 3 bases and J dropped 5; count of bases not matched to a gene: 8. Here the CDR3 reads CASSISGTGIHEQYF. The CDR3 coding sequence is TGTGCCAGTAGTATTTCCGGGACAGGGATCCACGAGCAGTACTTC.

The chain has TRBV4-1 and TRBJ2-5, with D possibly being TRBD2 (7 bases). With 4 bases removed from V and 4 bases from J, the gap between germline ends came to 19 bases. Per germline, CDR1 MGHRA and CDR2 YSYEKL. The CDR3 is 16 amino acids. This chain's CDR3 is CASSPLGGGVAETQYF. The DNA of the CDR3 is TGCGCCAGCAGCCCCCTGGGAGGGGGAGTCGCAGAGACCCAGTACTTC.

Turning to this clone: Other DNA sequences from this sample encode an identical CDR3 as well. This rearrangement joins TRBV29-1 to TRBJ2-7; D ambiguous. The CDR3 runs 10 residues. Germline assignment: CDR1 SQVTM and CDR2 ANQGSEA. The V gene lost 5 bases and the J gene lost 4 bases, with 6 bases spanning the gap. Written as DNA, the CDR3 is TGCAGCGTTCTCGGGTACGAGCAGTACTTC. This translates into CSVLGYEQYF.

The chain couples TRBV6-5 to TRBJ2-7, with 10 bases lining up with TRBD2. The CDR3 runs to 15 residues. V lost 6 bases, J lost 3 bases, and 8 bases stayed unmatched. Germline loops: CDR1 MNHEY, CDR2 SVGAGI. CDR3 loop: CASSLGLAVVYEQYF. The CDR3 DNA sequence: TGTGCCAGCAGCCTCGGACTAGCGGTAGTCTACGAGCAGTACTTC.